The 23 T cell receptor beta chains below were found in one sample sequenced in a study of blood T cell repertoires in COVID-19. Repertoires were generated with immunoSEQ multiplex PCR, while TCRdb's copy carries only in-frame clones and drops some. The profile shows 200,000 to 250,000 clones, approximately 82% of them singletons. Sequences were obtained from peripheral blood. Receptors originate from a woman in her 70s with active or convalescent COVID-19.

CDR3: CASSLAGSASYNEQFF. The CDR3 DNA follows: TGCGCCAGCAGCTTAGCGGGAAGCGCCTCCTACAATGAGCAGTTCTTC. This rearrangement joins TRBV5-1 to TRBJ2-1, with 7 bases aligning to TRBD2. With V trimmed by 2 bases and J by 0 bases, 5 bases remained unmatched. The CDR3 is made up of 16 amino acids. From germline, CDR1 is SGHRS and CDR2 YFSETQ.

This chain uses TRBV9 with TRBJ2-7; a possible D gene is TRBD2 (5 bases). Trimming pared 4 bases from V and 4 bases from J, leaving 9 bases between. This CDR3 region has 12 residues. Germline V lookup: CDR1 SGDLS, CDR2 YYNGEE. Written as DNA, the CDR3 is TGTGCCAGCAGCTCGTCGGGGTACGAGCAGTACTTC. Translation: CASSSSGYEQYF.

As for this clone: The sample has other DNA sequences that encode this CDR3 too. CDR3 amino acids: CASSLASGSSYNEQFF. DNA for the CDR3: TGCGCCAGCAGCTTGGCTAGCGGAAGCTCCTACAATGAGCAGTTCTTC. The gene calls are TRBV5-1 and TRBJ2-1, with 7 nucleotides matching TRBD2. Trimming at V came to 0 bases and at J to 0 bases, leaving 3 bases not matched to a gene. Germline CDR1 SGHRS, CDR2 YFSETQ. This CDR3 region has 16 residues.

The genes are TRBV30 and TRBJ2-5; 14 nucleotides align to TRBD2. The CDR3 is 14 amino acids. CDR1 GTSNPN and CDR2 SVGIG come from the germline V gene (reference sequence). V trimming: 5 bases; J trimming: 5 bases; junction bases outside the gene matches: 4. The CDR3 sequence is CAWRLAGGRETQYF. CDR3 coding DNA: TGTGCCTGGCGACTAGCGGGAGGGCGGGAGACCCAGTACTTC.

This chain joins TRBV18 and TRBJ1-5; TRBD1 agrees at 7 bases. The V segment lost 5 bases and the J segment 0 bases; nucleotides outside the gene matches: 4. The CDR3 is 15 amino acids. CDR1 KGHSH and CDR2 LQKENI come from the germline V gene. CDR3 region: CASSEGQLSNQPQHF. CDR3 in DNA: TGTGCCAGCTCAGAGGGACAGCTTAGCAATCAGCCCCAGCATTTT.

The rearrangement uses TRBV7-9 and TRBJ1-4; D gene uncertain. Trimming took off 0 bases at V and 3 bases at J, with 5 bases between the two ends. The CDR3 has 14 residues. Germline CDR1 reads SEHNR; CDR2 reads FQNEAQ (reference sequence). The CDR3 loop reads CASSLASANEKLFF. CDR3 in DNA: TGTGCCAGCAGCTTAGCGTCGGCTAATGAAAAACTGTTTTTT. Using reference TRBV7-9 and TRBJ1-4 for the parts outside the CDR3, the full variable domain is DTGVSQNPRHKITKRGQNVTFRCDPISEHNRLYWYRQTLGQGPEFLTYFQNEAQLEKSRLLSDRFSAERPKGSFSTLEIQRTEQGDSAMYLCASSLASANEKLFFGSGTQLSVL.

The chain is built from TRBV2 and TRBJ1-2; D call uncertain. CDR1 and CDR2 from the germline V gene are SNHLY and FYNNEI. The CDR3 length is 12 residues. V lost 7 bases, J lost 6 bases, and 12 bases lay in between. CDR3 nucleotides: TGTGCCAGCACCCGCAGTCAGGATGGCTACACCTTC. Protein product: CASTRSQDGYTF.

Remarks on this clone: Other DNA sequences within the sample encode an identical CDR3. The rearrangement links TRBV19 to TRBJ1-5; 9 bases map to TRBD1. The junction had 4 bases not matched to a gene; V was cut back by 8 bases and J by 2 bases. The CDR3 sequence is 14 residues long. Germline V gene sequence: CDR1 LNHDA, CDR2 SQIVND (reference sequence). CDR3: CASGGQGGNQPQHF. The CDR3 DNA reads TGTGCCAGTGGGGGACAGGGAGGCAATCAGCCCCAGCATTTT.

A single count supports this clone. The chain joins TRBV5-1 to TRBJ2-3; D might be TRBD2 (5 bases). Germline lookup yields CDR1 SGHRS and CDR2 YFSETQ. The CDR3 is 14 amino acids. Trimming stripped 9 bases from V and 0 bases from J, with 14 bases between. This CDR3 reads CATRPGGSTDTQYF. Written as DNA, the CDR3 is TGCGCCACCCGACCCGGCGGGAGCACAGATACGCAGTATTTT.

This rearrangement joins TRBV15 to TRBJ1-4, with 9 bases fitting TRBD1. Unmatched junction bases numbered 6, after V lost 9 bases and J lost 7 bases. Germline-derived CDR1 and CDR2 are LNHNV and YYDKDF (reference sequence). This CDR3 has 13 residues. The CDR3 DNA reads as TGTGCCACTAGCCGGGACAGGGTTGAAAAACTGTTTTTT. Amino acid sequence: CATSRDRVEKLFF.

V is TRBV11-3 and J is TRBJ2-5; 8 bases fit TRBD1. Losses at the gene ends were 4 bases for V and 6 bases for J; bases not matched to a gene: 4. This CDR3 comprises 13 residues. From germline, CDR1 is SGHNT and CDR2 YENEEA. The CDR3 spells CASSSQGAQTQYF. The CDR3, as DNA: TGTGCCAGCAGCTCGCAGGGGGCTCAGACCCAGTACTTC.

CDR3 bases: TGTGCCAGGGAGGGTCGGACAGGGGGCTACACCTTC. This gives the protein CAREGRTGGYTF. The chain combines TRBV28 with TRBJ1-2, with 8 bases aligning to TRBD1. The CDR3 has 12 amino acids. V shed 9 bases, J shed 8 bases, and the junction held 8 bases outside the gene matches. The germline V gene has CDR1 MDHEN and CDR2 SYDVKM.

The rearrangement uses TRBV28 and TRBJ2-2; maybe TRBD2 (6 bases). CDR3 length equals 14 residues. The V gene's germline CDR1 is MDHEN and CDR2 SYDVKM. Trimming left V 8 bases short and J 1 base short, with 11 bases between. CDR3 in amino acids: CASRGLKNTGELFF. The DNA of the CDR3 is TGTGCCAGCCGGGGGTTAAAGAACACCGGGGAGCTGTTTTTT.

This chain connects TRBV5-1 to TRBJ2-1, with 8 bases fitting TRBD2. Trimming cost V 0 bases and J 1 base; bases outside gene matches: 3. Germline V gives CDR1 SGHRS, CDR2 YFSETQ. CDR3 length: 16 residues. The CDR3 DNA is TGCGCCAGCAGCTTGGCAGCGGGAGTGTCCTACAATGAGCAGTTCTTC. It codes for CASSLAAGVSYNEQFF.

V and J are TRBV12-3 or TRBV12-4 and TRBJ2-5, with 7 bases fitting TRBD1. The J segment lost 6 bases and the V segment lost 7 bases, leaving 8 bases of the junction unmatched. The CDR3 runs to 13 residues. In DNA form, the CDR3 reads TGTGCCAGCAATCCGACAGGGACACAGACCCAGTACTTC. This translates into CASNPTGTQTQYF.

This clone was observed a few times. The V gene is TRBV27, the J gene TRBJ1-2; 8 positions match TRBD1. The CDR3 sequence is 14 residues long. The junction had 7 bases not matched to a gene; V was cut back by 6 bases and J by 4 bases. Per the germline V gene, CDR1 is MNHEY and CDR2 is SMNVEV (reference sequence). CDR3 sequence: CASSRGQDVYGYTF. Written as DNA, the CDR3 is TGTGCCAGCAGCCGGGGACAGGATGTCTATGGCTACACCTTC.

The CDR3 coding sequence is TGTGCCAGTAGTTGGCAGAGCAATCAGCCCCAGCATTTT. Its protein is CASSWQSNQPQHF. The chain couples TRBV19 to TRBJ1-5; D remains unclear. The CDR3 contains 13 residues. Germline CDR1 and CDR2: LNHDA and SQIVND (reference sequence). Trimming removed 5 bases from V and 1 base from J, with 6 bases in between.

This clone was seen a few times. V is TRBV18 and J is TRBJ2-7, with 9 bases aligning to TRBD1. The ends lost 8 bases at V and 0 bases at J; junction bases unmatched: 8. This CDR3 is built from 15 residues. CDR1 is KGHSH and CDR2 is LQKENI in the germline V gene. CDR3 amino acids: CASTTGTGNSYEQYF. The DNA for the CDR3 is TGTGCCAGCACGACCGGGACAGGGAACTCCTACGAGCAGTACTTC. The variable domain in full, with the rest retrieved from reference TRBV18 and TRBJ2-7, is NAGVMQNPRHLVRRRGQEARLRCSPMKGHSHVYWYRQLPEEGLKFMVYLQKENIIDESGMPKERFSAEFPKEGPSILRIQQVVRGDSAAYFCASTTGTGNSYEQYFGPGTRLTVT.

This clone occurred many times. This chain connects TRBV19 to TRBJ1-5, with D perhaps matching TRBD1 (5 bases). Trimming cost V 5 bases and J 0 bases, with 8 bases left between them. Germline V gene data show CDR1 as LNHDA and CDR2 as SQIVND (reference sequence). The length of the CDR3 is 14 residues. The CDR3 loop is CASSGGDSNQPQHF. The CDR3 bases are TGTGCCAGTAGTGGAGGGGATAGCAATCAGCCCCAGCATTTT.

This clone was seen more than once but under ten times. The J gene is TRBJ1-3, the V gene TRBV28, with a weak D call TRBD1 (5 bases). The germline V gene encodes CDR1 MDHEN and CDR2 SYDVKM. The CDR3 has 15 residues. The germline V and J ends were trimmed by 4 bases and 4 bases, with 14 bases remaining between them. CDR3 sequence: CASSSPGVSGNTIYF. The DNA for the CDR3 is TGTGCCAGCAGTTCCCCGGGGGTTTCAGGAAACACCATATATTTT.

CDR3 DNA: TGTGCCAGCAGGGCGTTACGTTTAGCGGGAAAAGAGACCCAGTACTTC. Residues: CASRALRLAGKETQYF. This chain links TRBV6-6 with TRBJ2-5; 8 nucleotides match TRBD2. CDR1 MNHNY and CDR2 SVGAGI come from the germline V gene (reference sequence). This CDR3 comprises 16 residues. V trimming: 6 bases; J trimming: 3 bases; junction bases outside the gene matches: 12.

This clone has just one count. V is TRBV6-5 and J is TRBJ2-1, with TRBD2 identical over 8 bases. The CDR3 loop spans 16 amino acids. Germline-derived CDR1 and CDR2 are MNHEY and SVGAGI. Trimming cost V 3 bases and J 3 bases; bases outside gene matches: 7. CDR3 nucleotide sequence: TGTGCCAGCAGTTATAGTAGCGGGACCCTCTACAATGAGCAGTTCTTC. Protein sequence: CASSYSSGTLYNEQFF.

This clone was observed a single time. This chain joins TRBV29-1 and TRBJ2-4; 9 positions agree with TRBD1. This CDR3 has 13 residues. Germline V lookup: CDR1 SQVTM, CDR2 ANQGSEA. V trimming: 7 bases; J trimming: 8 bases; junction bases outside the gene matches: 9. CDR3 DNA sequence: TGCAGCGCAAAACAGGGGGCGGGAGACATTCAGTACTTC. Translation: CSAKQGAGDIQYF.